This note documents a single TCR beta chain sequence. What this receptor recognizes is not known. No quality values exist for individual bases; no much larger clone is one base distant. Trimming takes 6 bases from V and 9 bases from J, and the germline ends sit 11 bases apart. The CDR1 and CDR2 encoded by the germline V gene are SNHLY and FYNNEI. CDR3 length: 11 amino acids, cysteine to phenylalanine. Only the CDR3 part of the read is kept: 33 bases, read in frame from the first base. Donors formed part of the validation cohort, which comprised about 130 subjects and was distinct from the first cohort of under 850 subjects. Library preparation employed the immunoSEQ multiplex PCR assay. Processing in the source paper ran as follows. To diagnose cytomegalovirus status from the catalog of TCR beta chain sequences, a statistical classification framework was built. TCRdb obtained this table from immuneACCESS and retained in-frame rearrangements with V and J assigned. These tables miss some clones; where compared with another copy, unresolved V genes account for less than half of the shortfall, and the remainder is unexplained. D and trimming were read from the DNA, whereas the V and J calls and clone size are those reported in that table. In this sample the table shows fewer than 200,000 clones, 86% of which occur a single time. The ten largest clones take up 5% to 7% of the sample.

The data stem from a study of cytomegalovirus exposure and HLA in healthy donors (TCRdb year 2017). In the study overall: According to a later analysis, one platform produced both the roughly 130 validation repertoires and the 720 or so repertoires of the first cohort. The study was designed to test whether signatures of past pathogen exposure could be identified by cataloging public T cell receptors. A separate validation cohort of over a hundred different subjects was used in addition to the roughly 700-subject first cohort. To predict cytomegalovirus infection status, the study combined high-throughput TCR immunosequencing, statistical association of individual TCRs with disease status, and machine learning. General conclusions and limits of the study: In the study, approximately 150 TCR beta chains were listed as associated with cytomegalovirus. Subsequent analysis determined that TCRs grouped into clusters in the first cohort also showed a tendency toward co-occurrence across the 120 or so validation repertoires, and roughly 95% of cluster scores exceeded 0. A later analysis had no HLA typing for the validation cohort, so co-occurrence there was scored across all 130 or so repertoires. Most TCR sequences were seen in very few donors, while some public TCRs were found in many individuals. The authors suggested that the approach could potentially be generalized to other disease states and immunological phenotypes. A few of the identified cytomegalovirus-associated TCR beta chains were confirmed in vitro to be specific for cytomegalovirus antigens. The classifier was reported to diagnose cytomegalovirus status with high specificity and sensitivity in both the original cohort and the validation cohort.

What was sequenced was PBMCs. This sequence uses TRBV2 and TRBJ1-2, with the D gene too uncertain to name. This TCR derives from a woman in her thirties in good health and CMV-seronegative. The bases read TGTGCCAGCAGGGACGGCTTGCGCTACACCTTC. The encoded protein is CASRDGLRYTF.